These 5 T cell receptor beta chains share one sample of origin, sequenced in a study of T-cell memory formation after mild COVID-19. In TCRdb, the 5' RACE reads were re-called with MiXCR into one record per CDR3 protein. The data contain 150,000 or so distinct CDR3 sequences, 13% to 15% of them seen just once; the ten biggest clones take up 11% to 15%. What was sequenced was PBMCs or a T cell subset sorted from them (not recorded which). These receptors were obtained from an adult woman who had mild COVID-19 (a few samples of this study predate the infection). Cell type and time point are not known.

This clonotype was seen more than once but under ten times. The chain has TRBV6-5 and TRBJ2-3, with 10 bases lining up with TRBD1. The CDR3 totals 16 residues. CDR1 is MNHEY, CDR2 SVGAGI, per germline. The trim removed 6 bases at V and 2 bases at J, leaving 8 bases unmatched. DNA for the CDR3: TGTGCCAGCAGACTCGAGGGACAGGGGTACACAGATACGCAGTATTTT. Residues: CASRLEGQGYTDTQYF.

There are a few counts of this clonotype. Written as DNA, the CDR3 is TGTGCCAGCAGTCCCATGGACAGGGGGCTATACAATGAGCAGTTCTTC. As protein: CASSPMDRGLYNEQFF. The chain employs TRBV6-6 and TRBJ2-1, with TRBD1 matching over 11 bases. From germline, CDR1 is MNHNY and CDR2 SVGAGI (reference sequence). The trim removed 5 bases at V and 4 bases at J, leaving 7 bases unmatched. The CDR3 loop spans 16 amino acids.

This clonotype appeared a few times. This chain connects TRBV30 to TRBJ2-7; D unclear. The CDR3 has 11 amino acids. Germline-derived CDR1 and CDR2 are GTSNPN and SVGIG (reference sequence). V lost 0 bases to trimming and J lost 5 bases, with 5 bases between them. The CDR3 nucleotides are TGTGCCTGGAGTGTAGAAGACGAGCAGTACTTC. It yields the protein CAWSVEDEQYF.

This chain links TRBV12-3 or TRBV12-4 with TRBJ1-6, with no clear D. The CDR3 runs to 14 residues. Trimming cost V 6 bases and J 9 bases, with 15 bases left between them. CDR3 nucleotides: TGTGCCAGCAGCTTGTCGGGAATAGGTTCACCCCTCCACTTT. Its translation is CASSLSGIGSPLHF.

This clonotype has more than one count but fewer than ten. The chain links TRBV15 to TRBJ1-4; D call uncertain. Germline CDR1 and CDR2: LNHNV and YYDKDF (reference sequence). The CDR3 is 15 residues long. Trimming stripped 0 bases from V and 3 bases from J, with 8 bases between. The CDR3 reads CATSRERTSNEKLFF. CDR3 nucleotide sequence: TGTGCCACCAGCAGAGAACGGACGTCTAATGAAAAACTGTTTTTT.